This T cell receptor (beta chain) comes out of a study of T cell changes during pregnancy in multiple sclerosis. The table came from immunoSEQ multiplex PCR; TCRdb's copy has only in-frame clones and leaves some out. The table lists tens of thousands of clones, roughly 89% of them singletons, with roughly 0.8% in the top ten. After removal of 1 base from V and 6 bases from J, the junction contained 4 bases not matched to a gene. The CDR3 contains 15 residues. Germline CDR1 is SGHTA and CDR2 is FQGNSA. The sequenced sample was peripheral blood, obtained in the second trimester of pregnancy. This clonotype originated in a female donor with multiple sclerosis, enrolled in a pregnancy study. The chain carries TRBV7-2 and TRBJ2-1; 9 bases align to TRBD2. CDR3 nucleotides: TGTGCCAGCAGCTTAGGGCGGGGGGGCCGCAATGAGCAGTTCTTC. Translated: CASSLGRGGRNEQFF.